This TCR beta chain was captured in a study of T cells expressing NK-cell markers. Whole-study context: Cells sorted as CD3+CD56+NKG2C+, CD3+CD56+NKG2C- and CD3+CD56-NKG2C+ T cells supplied the TCR beta repertoires.

TCRdb reprocessed the 5' RACE reads and keeps a single row for each CDR3 protein, giving no DNA. Listed are 150,000 or so distinct CDR3 sequences; about 18% falls within the top ten. Germline CDR1 and CDR2: LGHNA and YNFKEQ. This CDR3 is built from 15 residues. The sequence derives from a woman between 18 and 69 years old in good health. The chain uses TRBV4-2 and TRBJ1-1; without DNA, the TCRdb call of TRBD1 cannot be checked. The sequencing sample was made of blood T cells: a sorted CD56 or NKG2C T cell subset, CD4+ or CD8+ T cells, or bulk PBMC T cells (not recorded which). CDR3: CASSLEGQGSTEAFF.